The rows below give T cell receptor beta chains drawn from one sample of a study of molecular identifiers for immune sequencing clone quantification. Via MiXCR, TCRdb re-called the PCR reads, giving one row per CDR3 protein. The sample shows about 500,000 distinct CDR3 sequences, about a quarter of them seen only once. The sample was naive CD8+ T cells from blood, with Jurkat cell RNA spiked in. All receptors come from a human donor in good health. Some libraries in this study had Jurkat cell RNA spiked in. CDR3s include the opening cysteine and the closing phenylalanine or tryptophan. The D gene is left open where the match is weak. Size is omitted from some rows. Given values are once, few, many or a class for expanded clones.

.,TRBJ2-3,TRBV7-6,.,CANSFDPTGDTQYF,TGTGCCAACAGCTTTGACCCCACCGGGGATACGCAGTATTTT
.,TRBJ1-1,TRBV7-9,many,CASSFEDYTEAFF,TGTGCCAGCAGCTTCGAGGATTACACTGAAGCTTTCTTT
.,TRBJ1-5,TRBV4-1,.,CASSQGLLRRDLRPQHF,TGCGCCAGCAGCCAGGGCCTGCTCCGCAGGGATTTGCGGCCCCAGCATTTT
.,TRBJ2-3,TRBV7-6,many,CASSSEESNRFSTDTQYF,TGTGCCAGCAGCTCAGAAGAATCCAACAGGTTTAGCACAGATACGCAGTATTTT
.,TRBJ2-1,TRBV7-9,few,CASSLPTGSPVGEQFF,TGTGCCAGCAGCCTTCCAACAGGGAGCCCTGTCGGTGAGCAGTTCTTC
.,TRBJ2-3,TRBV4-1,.,CASSPRGSPWGTDTQYF,TGCGCCAGCAGCCCCCGAGGATCCCCCTGGGGCACAGATACGCAGTATTTT
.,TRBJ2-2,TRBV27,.,CASSLLLNGELFF,TGTGCCAGCAGTTTATTGCTCAACGGGGAGCTGTTTTTT
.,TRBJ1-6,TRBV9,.,CASSVDLASGHSPLHF,TGTGCCAGCAGCGTAGATCTCGCGTCAGGACATTCACCCCTCCACTTT
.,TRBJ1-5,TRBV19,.,CASSIDLPPHQPQHF,TGTGCCAGTAGTATAGACCTCCCCCCACATCAGCCCCAGCATTTT
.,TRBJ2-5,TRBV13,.,CASSRTGGGKETQYF,TGTGCCAGCAGCCGAACAGGGGGGGGAAAAGAGACCCAGTACTTC
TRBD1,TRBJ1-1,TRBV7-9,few,CASSLEGAAEAFF,TGTGCCAGCAGCTTGGAGGGGGCGGCTGAAGCTTTCTTT
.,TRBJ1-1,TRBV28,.,CASSFGREGNTEASF,TGTGCCAGCAGTTTCGGCCGGGAGGGGAACACTGAAGCTTCCTTT
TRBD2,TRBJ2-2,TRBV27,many,CASSFRLAGGPGELFF,TGTGCCAGCAGTTTCCGACTAGCGGGAGGACCCGGGGAGCTGTTTTTT
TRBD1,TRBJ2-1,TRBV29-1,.,CSVEDRGRGNEQFF,TGCAGCGTTGAGGACAGGGGAAGGGGCAATGAGCAGTTCTTC
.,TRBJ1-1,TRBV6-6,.,CATNPLGEWSTEAFF,TGTGCCACCAACCCTCTGGGGGAATGGAGCACTGAAGCTTTCTTT
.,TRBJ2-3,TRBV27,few,CASSVSGYTDTQYF,TGTGCCAGCAGTGTATCCGGCTACACAGATACGCAGTATTTT
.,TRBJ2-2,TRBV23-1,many,CASSQSLQVTGELFF,TGCGCCAGCAGTCAATCATTGCAGGTCACCGGGGAGCTGTTTTTT
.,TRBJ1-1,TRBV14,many,CASSQESARAAYTEAFF,TGTGCCAGCAGCCAAGAGAGCGCGAGGGCCGCGTACACTGAAGCTTTCTTT
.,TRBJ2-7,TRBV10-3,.,CAISESKSGYAQYF,TGTGCCATCAGTGAGTCCAAGAGTGGTTACGCGCAGTACTTC
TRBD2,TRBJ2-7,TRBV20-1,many,CSASAGTSASYEQYF,TGCAGTGCGTCGGCCGGGACTAGCGCATCCTACGAGCAGTACTTC
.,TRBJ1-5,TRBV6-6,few,CASNKRADQPQHF,TGTGCCAGCAATAAACGGGCTGATCAGCCCCAGCATTTT
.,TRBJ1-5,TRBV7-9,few,CADGRPDSTDTQHF,TGTGCCGACGGGCGGCCAGACAGCACAGATACGCAGCATTTT
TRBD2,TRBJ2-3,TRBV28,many,CASSLGAGLSTDTQYF,TGTGCCAGCAGTTTGGGAGCGGGATTGAGCACAGATACGCAGTATTTT
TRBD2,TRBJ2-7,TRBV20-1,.,CSARDFGEGYEQYF,TGCAGTGCTAGAGATTTCGGGGAGGGGTACGAGCAGTACTTC
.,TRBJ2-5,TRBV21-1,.,CASSKALDRQEIQYF,TGTGCCAGCAGCAAAGCGCTGGACAGGCAAGAGATCCAGTACTTC
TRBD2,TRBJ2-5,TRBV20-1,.,CSAVLAGGLETQYF,TGCAGTGCTGTACTAGCGGGAGGGCTGGAGACCCAGTACTTC
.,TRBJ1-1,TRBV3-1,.,CASSPNWGNTEAFF,TGTGCCAGCAGCCCAAACTGGGGGAACACTGAAGCTTTCTTT
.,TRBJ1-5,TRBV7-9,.,CASSSHQTDSNQPQRF,TGTGCCAGCAGCTCCCATCAGACTGATAGCAATCAGCCCCAGCGTTTT
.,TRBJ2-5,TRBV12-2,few,CASRSTKETQYF,TGTGCAAGTCGCTCGACGAAAGAGACCCAGTACTTC
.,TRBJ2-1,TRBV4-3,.,CASSQEGGGGDSYNEQFF,TGCGCCAGCAGCCAAGAAGGAGGAGGGGGCGACTCCTACAATGAGCAGTTCTTC